This TCR beta chain came from a study of T cells in Graves' hyperthyroidism and ophthalmopathy. RNA transcripts gave rise to amplified TCR beta CDR3 regions. In the first-round RT-PCR of the TCR CDR3, the HTBI primer set was used. From the multiplex PCR reads, TCRdb called clonotypes with MiXCR, one entry per CDR3 protein. Of about 680,000 distinct CDR3 sequences listed, about a third were seen once; the top ten hold 31%. The germline V and J ends were trimmed by 4 bases and 3 bases, with 12 bases remaining between them. The CDR3 is 14 amino acids. Looked up from germline, CDR1 is LGHNA and CDR2 is YNFKEQ.

Sequenced: blood. The sequence derives from a woman in her 40s with Graves' hyperthyroidism. This rearrangement joins TRBV4-2 to TRBJ1-2, with a tentative D call TRBD1 (6 bases). CDR3 in amino acids: CASSRPDSYYGYTF. The CDR3, as DNA: TGTGCCAGCAGCCGCCCGGACAGTTACTATGGCTACACCTTC.